Shown below are 30 T cell receptor beta chains from a single sample sequenced in a study of CD8 T cells in Susac syndrome. With random hexamers, reverse transcription was performed on roughly 0.5 to 1 ug of RNA. TCRdb reprocessed the immunoSEQ multiplex PCR reads with MiXCR, giving one entry per CDR3 protein. The repertoire has 100,000 to 150,000 distinct CDR3 sequences, approximately 95% of them found once; the top ten carry roughly 0.3%. Sequencing used CD8+ T cells from PBMCs. Receptors originate from a human donor with multiple sclerosis.

The chain uses TRBV30 and TRBJ1-4, with 11 bases fitting TRBD1. V shed 3 bases, J shed 0 bases, and the junction held 15 bases outside the gene matches. CDR1 and CDR2 (germline): GTSNPN, SVGIG (reference sequence). The CDR3 runs to 20 residues. CDR3 region: CAWSPLGTGGVGATNEKLFF. The DNA of the CDR3 is TGTGCCTGGAGCCCCCTCGGGACAGGGGGGGTGGGCGCAACTAATGAAAAACTGTTTTTT.

V is TRBV5-4 and J is TRBJ2-5, with 7 bases that match TRBD1. Germline V gene lookup returns CDR1 SGHNT and CDR2 YYREEE (reference sequence). The J segment lost 3 bases and the V segment lost 4 bases, leaving 3 bases of the junction unmatched. The CDR3 spans 13 residues. In DNA, the CDR3 is TGTGCCAGCAGCCTAGGGACAGAAGAGACCCAGTACTTC. Translating it yields CASSLGTEETQYF.

J is TRBJ2-1 and V is TRBV20-1; 7 bases fit TRBD2. The CDR3 length is 15 residues. CDR1 and CDR2 from the germline V gene are DFQATT and SNEGSKA (reference sequence). V was pared by 0 bases and J by 7 bases, with 9 bases of the junction left unmatched. The CDR3 here is CSARDPQGGGNEQFF. The CDR3 DNA follows: TGCAGTGCTAGAGATCCCCAGGGCGGGGGTAATGAGCAGTTCTTC.

The chain joins TRBV19 to TRBJ2-3; TRBD1 is a possible D gene (8 bases). The CDR3 loop spans 16 amino acids. CDR1 LNHDA and CDR2 SQIVND come from the germline V gene (reference sequence). Trimming took 9 bases from V and 1 from J, leaving 20 bases between them. CDR3 nucleotide sequence: TGTGCCAGCCGAAGAACAGGGGGGGGCGGCACAGATACGCAGTATTTT. Translated, it gives CASRRTGGGGTDTQYF.

This rearrangement joins TRBV27 to TRBJ2-7, with 7 bases identical to TRBD1. The CDR3 contains 13 residues. V lost 5 bases to trimming and J lost 1 base; unmatched junction nucleotides: 2. Germline lookup yields CDR1 MNHEY and CDR2 SMNVEV (reference sequence). CDR3 in amino acids: CASSTTGSYEQYF. The CDR3 region has the DNA TGTGCCAGCAGTACGACAGGGTCCTACGAGCAGTACTTC.

This CDR3 reads CASSSIRDKYFYGANVLTF. CDR3 sequence (DNA): TGTGCCAGCAGTTCGATACGGGACAAATACTTCTATGGGGCCAACGTCCTGACTTTC. This rearrangement joins TRBV6-5 to TRBJ2-6, with D perhaps TRBD1 (6 bases). CDR3 length equals 19 residues. Germline CDR1 MNHEY, CDR2 SVGAGI. V dropped 4 bases and J dropped 3 bases, with 22 bases sitting between them.

This chain joins TRBV5-6 and TRBJ2-5, with D maybe TRBD2 (5 bases). The V gene lost 3 bases and the J gene lost 4 bases, with 13 bases spanning the gap. CDR3 length: 14 amino acids. The germline V gene has CDR1 SGHDT and CDR2 YYEEEE. The CDR3 DNA sequence: TGTGCCAGCAGCTACGAGCGGAACTCAGAGACCCAGTACTTC. Encoded protein: CASSYERNSETQYF.

The chain has TRBV7-3 and TRBJ2-3; D remains ambiguous. V gave up 2 bases and J gave up 2 bases, with 8 bases separating them. Germline CDR1 is SGHTA and CDR2 is FQGTGA. The CDR3 covers 14 residues. The CDR3 coding sequence is TGTGCCAGCAGCTTATCCAGAATCACAGATACGCAGTATTTT. This translates into CASSLSRITDTQYF.

The V and J genes are TRBV7-9 and TRBJ1-4; D is ambiguous. Per germline, CDR1 SEHNR and CDR2 FQNEAQ (reference sequence). The CDR3 runs 14 residues. V lost 5 bases, J lost 4 bases, and 11 bases lay in between. This chain's CDR3 is CASSHGPRNEKLFF. CDR3 in DNA: TGTGCCAGCAGCCACGGGCCTCGTAATGAAAAACTGTTTTTT.

This clonotype was observed once. The chain combines TRBV2 with TRBJ2-7; no firm D call. The CDR3 is made up of 14 amino acids. The V gene lost 5 bases and the J gene lost 0 bases, with 11 bases spanning the gap. The germline V gene has CDR1 SNHLY and CDR2 FYNNEI. CDR3: CASSSTRSSYEQYV. As DNA, the CDR3 is TGTGCCAGCAGTTCGACGAGGAGCTCCTACGAGCAGTACGTC.

V and J are TRBV30 and TRBJ1-2; D not certain. Trimming removed 0 bases at V and 2 bases at J, with 7 bases between. This CDR3 contains 13 residues. Germline V gene lookup returns CDR1 GTSNPN and CDR2 SVGIG (reference sequence). The CDR3 DNA reads TGTGCCTGGAGTGTCGAACGGAACTATGGCTACACCTTC. Amino acid sequence: CAWSVERNYGYTF.

The chain carries TRBV9 and TRBJ2-2, with D possibly matching TRBD1 (6 bases). Per germline, CDR1 SGDLS and CDR2 YYNGEE. The CDR3 runs 15 residues. Trimming pared 5 bases from V and 5 bases from J, leaving 16 bases between. In DNA form, the CDR3 reads TGTGCCAGCAGGATGGGGGCATCAGGGACCGGGGAGCTGTTTTTT. Its translation: CASRMGASGTGELFF.

The rearrangement joins TRBV6-1 to TRBJ2-1, with TRBD2 matching 9 bases. The CDR3 spans 16 residues. Trimming cost V 4 bases and J 4 bases; bases outside gene matches: 8. Germline V CDR1 and CDR2: MNHNS, SASEGT. The CDR3 DNA sequence: TGTGCCAGCAGTGGACGAAAGCGGGAGGTTTACAATGAGCAGTTCTTC. Its protein is CASSGRKREVYNEQFF.

This clonotype was counted only a few times. The J gene is TRBJ2-3, the V gene TRBV5-1; no clear D. This CDR3 has 13 amino acids. Germline loops: CDR1 SGHRS, CDR2 YFSETQ. V gave up 2 bases and J gave up 5 bases, with 9 bases separating them. CDR3 residues: CASSFLIRDTQYF. As DNA, the CDR3 is TGCGCCAGCAGCTTCCTCATTCGAGATACGCAGTATTTT.

This chain connects TRBV5-1 to TRBJ1-6; TRBD1 agrees at 8 bases. J lost 9 bases, V lost 1 base, and 6 bases had no gene match. The germline gives CDR1 SGHRS, CDR2 YFSETQ. The CDR3 loop spans 15 amino acids. CDR3 residues: CASSLKSRGLSPLHF. The DNA for the CDR3 is TGCGCCAGCAGCTTGAAGTCCAGGGGGCTTTCACCCCTCCACTTT.

The count of this clonotype is one. The CDR3 coding sequence is TGCAGCGTTGAAGACCCCCAAGCGGGAGGTCACCAAGAGACCCAGTACTTC. This encodes CSVEDPQAGGHQETQYF. The chain is built from TRBV29-1 and TRBJ2-5; 9 nucleotides match TRBD2. The CDR3 has 17 amino acids. Per the germline V gene, CDR1 is SQVTM and CDR2 is ANQGSEA. V was clipped by 0 bases and J by 0 bases; unmatched bases: 8.

The chain couples TRBV4-1 to TRBJ2-7, with D perhaps matching TRBD1 (5 bases). Germline V lookup: CDR1 MGHRA, CDR2 YSYEKL. Trimming removed 0 bases at V and 3 bases at J, with 12 bases between. CDR3 length equals 15 residues. CDR3 residues: CASSQDPRGNYEQYV. In DNA form, the CDR3 reads TGCGCCAGCAGCCAAGATCCTAGGGGAAACTACGAGCAGTACGTC.

The J gene is TRBJ2-1, the V gene TRBV7-3; perhaps D is TRBD1 or TRBD2 (5 bases each). The germline V gene encodes CDR1 SGHTA and CDR2 FQGTGA. Trimming stripped 2 bases from V and 8 bases from J, with 16 bases between. The CDR3 loop spans 15 amino acids. As DNA, the CDR3 is TGTGCCAGCAGCTTAGGTGGGACGCGGGTCCATGAGCAGTTCTTC. Translating gives CASSLGGTRVHEQFF. Drawing the rest from reference TRBV7-3 and TRBJ2-1, the complete variable domain is GAGVSQTPSNKVTEKGKYVELRCDPISGHTALYWYRQSLGQGPEFLIYFQGTGAADDSGLPNDRFFAVRPEGSVSTLKIQRTERGDSAVYLCASSLGGTRVHEQFFGPGTRLTVL.

CDR3 nucleotide sequence: TGTGCCAGCAGCTCCCTAGGAAATGAGCAGTTCTTC. This sequence encodes CASSSLGNEQFF. The V call is TRBV11-2, the J call TRBJ2-1; D not resolved. Deletions cut 4 bases from V and 7 bases from J, with 8 bases between. Germline lookup yields CDR1 SGHAT and CDR2 FQNNGV. There are 12 residues in the CDR3. Looking up the rest from reference TRBV11-2 and TRBJ2-1 gives the full variable domain: EAGVAQSPRYKIIEKRQSVAFWCNPISGHATLYWYQQILGQGPKLLIQFQNNGVVDDSQLPKDRFSAERLKGVDSTLKIQPAKLEDSAVYLCASSSLGNEQFFGPGTRLTVL.

The chain employs TRBV6-6 and TRBJ2-1; D uncertain. Germline V gene data show CDR1 as MNHNY and CDR2 as SVGAGI (reference sequence). This CDR3 is built from 11 residues. Trimming took off 6 bases at V and 8 bases at J, with 8 bases between the two ends. The CDR3 here is CASSSSYEQFF. The CDR3 bases are TGTGCCAGCAGCTCGAGCTATGAGCAGTTCTTC.

The V call is TRBV30, the J call TRBJ2-5, with D maybe TRBD1 (7 bases). This CDR3 contains 15 residues. V lost 4 bases to trimming and J lost 5 bases, with 20 bases between them. The germline V gene encodes CDR1 GTSNPN and CDR2 SVGIG (reference sequence). CDR3 amino acids: CAWTTTGTAGETQYF. The DNA of the CDR3 is TGTGCCTGGACCACAACCGGGACAGCGGGCGAGACCCAGTACTTC.

This chain connects TRBV5-6 to TRBJ2-6; D remains unclear. V dropped 4 bases and J dropped 1 base, with 9 bases sitting between them. Looked up from germline, CDR1 is SGHDT and CDR2 is YYEEEE. The CDR3 spans 15 residues. CDR3 sequence: CASSPPASGANVLTF. CDR3 sequence (DNA): TGTGCCAGCAGCCCCCCGGCTTCTGGGGCCAACGTCCTGACTTTC.

The chain has TRBV6-5 and TRBJ1-2; D unclear. Trimming pared 5 bases from V and 6 bases from J, leaving 13 bases between. Germline V gene sequence: CDR1 MNHEY, CDR2 SVGAGI. This CDR3 contains 13 residues. CDR3: CASSPGPAHGYTF. The CDR3, as DNA: TGTGCCAGCAGTCCGGGCCCTGCACATGGCTACACCTTC.

The chain carries TRBV3-1 and TRBJ2-3, with 9 bases that match TRBD2. The CDR3 loop spans 13 amino acids. After removal of 3 bases from V and 6 bases from J, the junction contained 1 base not matched to a gene. The germline gives CDR1 LGHDT, CDR2 YNNKEL (reference sequence). The CDR3 here is CASSQSGRDTQYF. CDR3 bases: TGTGCCAGCAGCCAGAGCGGGAGGGATACGCAGTATTTT.

The V gene is TRBV5-1, the J gene TRBJ2-1; the match to TRBD2 covers 7 bases. CDR3 length: 17 residues. The germline gives CDR1 SGHRS, CDR2 YFSETQ. J gave up 5 bases and V 2 bases, and 13 bases lay outside the gene matches. CDR3 sequence (DNA): TGCGCCAGCAGCTTCCGCCCTGGGGGGGAGTACCACAATGAGCAGTTCTTC. Translating it yields CASSFRPGGEYHNEQFF.

This chain links TRBV20-1 with TRBJ1-4, with 7 bases lining up with TRBD1. The CDR3 runs to 15 residues. The junction had 18 bases not matched to a gene; V was cut back by 6 bases and J by 11 bases. Germline CDR1 and CDR2: DFQATT and SNEGSKA (reference sequence). The CDR3 here is CSAPGDSQDVPKLFF. CDR3 nucleotides: TGCAGTGCCCCCGGGGACAGTCAAGACGTTCCGAAACTGTTTTTT.

This rearrangement joins TRBV7-8 to TRBJ1-5, with D unclear. The CDR3 spans 15 residues. Trimming took off 0 bases at V and 6 bases at J, with 12 bases between the two ends. Germline loops: CDR1 SGHVS, CDR2 FQNEAQ. The chain's CDR3 is CASSLARGSSQPQHF. The CDR3 nucleotides are TGTGCCAGCAGCTTAGCGCGTGGGAGTTCTCAGCCCCAGCATTTT.

The rearrangement uses TRBV28 and TRBJ1-2, with a possible D match to TRBD1 (5 bases). The CDR3 runs 13 residues. Trimming cost V 3 bases and J 8 bases, with 13 bases left between them. Germline V gene sequence: CDR1 MDHEN, CDR2 SYDVKM. This CDR3 reads CASSFSRVEGYTF. The CDR3 coding sequence is TGTGCCAGCAGTTTTAGCAGGGTGGAAGGCTACACCTTC.

The rearrangement uses TRBV2 and TRBJ1-1, with TRBD1 matching 7 bases. V trimming: 2 bases; J trimming: 5 bases; junction bases outside the gene matches: 5. There are 14 residues in the CDR3. CDR1 is SNHLY and CDR2 is FYNNEI in the germline V gene. The CDR3 reads CASSEKGAGTEAFF. As DNA, the CDR3 is TGTGCCAGCAGTGAAAAGGGGGCGGGTACTGAAGCTTTCTTT.

This clonotype was counted once. This chain links TRBV6-5 with TRBJ1-2; TRBD1 is a possible D gene (6 bases). CDR1 is MNHEY, CDR2 SVGAGI, per germline. This CDR3 is built from 14 residues. Trimming cost V 7 bases and J 4 bases, with 16 bases left between them. The CDR3 DNA sequence: TGTGCCAGCACCACTACAGGGAGAGGCTATGGCTACACCTTC. Its translation: CASTTTGRGYGYTF.